This TCR beta chain came from a study of T cell responses to AZD1222 COVID-19 vaccine. Profiling relied on immunoSEQ multiplex PCR, and the TCRdb table lists in-frame clones only, not all of them. The data contain roughly 48,000 clones, around 89% of them singletons. Germline CDR1 DFQATT, CDR2 SNEGSKA (reference sequence). The CDR3 runs to 11 residues. Between the trimmed V and J ends, which lost 7 bases and 0 bases, there was a span of 5 bases. This sequence originates from an adult who received the AZD1222 COVID-19 vaccine. Here the sequenced sample was peripheral blood, taken 28 days after the second AZD1222 dose. The rearrangement uses TRBV20-1 and TRBJ2-3; TRBD1 is a possible D gene (5 bases). CDR3 in DNA: TGCAGTGGGACAAGCACAGATACGCAGTATTTT. This sequence encodes CSGTSTDTQYF.